A selection of T cell receptor beta chains follows, all from one sample in a study of PD-1 blockade in classical Hodgkin lymphoma. Clones were read by immunoSEQ multiplex PCR, and TCRdb kept only the in-frame ones, dropping some. The profile covers about 110,000 clones, with around 89% appearing a single time and 15% to 20% taken by the ten largest. Sequencing used peripheral blood mononuclear cells (PBMCs), obtained before the second cycle of nivolumab. These receptors came from a human donor with classical Hodgkin lymphoma. Each CDR3 is given with its conserved first and last residue. A D gene is named only where the DNA matches it firmly. Only part of the rows carry a size: once, few, many, or a class if the clone is expanded.

CDR3 protein | CDR3 DNA | clone size | D gene | J gene | V gene
CASSPRGSDKNIQYF | TGTGCCAGCTCACCAAGGGGATCAGACAAAAACATTCAGTACTTC | once | - | TRBJ2-4 | TRBV18
CASSKDSTYEQYF | TGTGCCAGCAGTAAGGACAGTACCTACGAGCAGTACTTC | - | - | TRBJ2-7 | TRBV2
CASSWGGSKKGYEQYF | TGTGCCAGCAGCTGGGGTGGGAGCAAAAAGGGCTACGAGCAGTACTTC | - | - | TRBJ2-7 | TRBV5-6
CASSLRQGGRHTEAFF | TGTGCCAGCAGCTTGCGACAGGGAGGTCGGCACACTGAAGCTTTCTTT | - | TRBD1 | TRBJ1-1 | TRBV5-5
CASSYSNQPQHF | TGTGCCAGCAGCTATAGCAATCAGCCCCAGCATTTT | - | - | TRBJ1-5 | TRBV7-9
CASSRGAGGQETQYF | TGTGCCAGCAGTCGCGGGGCGGGAGGTCAAGAGACCCAGTACTTC | - | TRBD2 | TRBJ2-5 | TRBV2
CASSVEEGSTDTQYF | TGCGCCAGCAGTGTTGAGGAGGGAAGCACAGATACGCAGTATTTT | - | - | TRBJ2-3 | TRBV10-1
CASKFGTGRVEQYF | TGTGCCAGCAAATTTGGGACAGGGCGGGTCGAGCAGTACTTC | - | TRBD1 | TRBJ2-7 | TRBV2
CASAGTRQSYEQYF | TGTGCCAGCGCGGGAACCAGACAGTCCTACGAGCAGTACTTC | - | - | TRBJ2-7 | TRBV6-5
CAWAGTAAGLRLFF | TGTGCCTGGGCAGGGACGGCTGCGGGACTGAGGTTGTTTTTT | - | - | TRBJ1-4 | TRBV30
CAGSYSLITEQFF | TGTGCCGGCAGTTACTCCCTTATCACAGAGCAGTTCTTC | - | - | TRBJ2-1 | TRBV6-5